These 2 T cell receptor beta chains were sequenced from one sample in a study of T cells in women clearing cervical HPV infection. This table comes from immunoSEQ multiplex PCR, and its TCRdb copy is limited to in-frame clones, with some not included. The sample has more than 30,000 clones, and its top ten clones hold approximately 1.5%. The sequencing sample was made of blood buffy coat. Receptor source: a woman aged 18 to 75 with a cervical HPV16 infection that either progressed to CIN3+ or cleared (not recorded which).

On this clone: Read data end 3 residues before the CDR3 end; the end is taken from the germline J gene. This chain uses TRBV2 with TRBJ1-6; 8 nucleotides match TRBD1. CDR1 SNHLY and CDR2 FYNNEI come from the germline V gene. The CDR3 consists of 14 residues. The V segment lost 4 bases and the J segment 8 bases; nucleotides outside the gene matches: 4. The CDR3 reads CASSVGTGYSPLHF. CDR3 DNA (partial): TGTGCCAGCAGTGTTGGGACAGGTTATTCACCC.

Comments on this clone: The CDR3 end is not reached by the read, which stops 3 residues before it; the germline J gene fills it in. The J gene is TRBJ2-4, the V gene TRBV7-6; 7 nucleotides agree with TRBD1. The germline V gene encodes CDR1 SGHVS and CDR2 FNYEAQ. This CDR3 has 15 amino acids. The sequenced CDR3 bases are TGTGCCAGCAGCTTAGGTACAGGGGTTCTGGATGGT. Residues: CASSLGTGVLDG. The full CDR3 protein is CASSLGTGVLDGQYF.